This T cell receptor beta chain was identified during a study of blood T cell repertoires in COVID-19. Study in general: The United States, Italy and Spain provided the acute and convalescent COVID-19 samples. In each case, the material was cDNA or gDNA derived from T cells, B-cell-depleted T cells, or PBMCs.

Original processing methods: Nucleated cell counts were estimated from reference gene primer amplification. The protocol was immunoSEQ multiplex PCR, while the TCRdb copy is restricted to in-frame clones and leaves out a portion. V, J and clone size derive from that table, while D and trimming were established from the DNA sequence. Among a few hundred thousand clones listed, roughly 84% were seen once. The CDR3 spans 16 residues. CDR1 and CDR2 from the germline V gene are LGHDT and YNNKEL (reference sequence). V lost 4 bases to trimming and J lost 6 bases; unmatched junction nucleotides: 10. The TCR originated in a human donor with COVID-19, enrolled during active disease. The donor label of this sample is uncertain. Material for sequencing was peripheral blood. The chain carries TRBV3-1 (or the pseudogene TRBV3-2) and TRBJ2-2; 8 bases agree with TRBD2. CDR3 in amino acids: CASSPAEREWAGELFF. CDR3 coding DNA: TGTGCCAGCAGCCCCGCCGAGCGGGAGTGGGCCGGGGAGCTGTTTTTT.